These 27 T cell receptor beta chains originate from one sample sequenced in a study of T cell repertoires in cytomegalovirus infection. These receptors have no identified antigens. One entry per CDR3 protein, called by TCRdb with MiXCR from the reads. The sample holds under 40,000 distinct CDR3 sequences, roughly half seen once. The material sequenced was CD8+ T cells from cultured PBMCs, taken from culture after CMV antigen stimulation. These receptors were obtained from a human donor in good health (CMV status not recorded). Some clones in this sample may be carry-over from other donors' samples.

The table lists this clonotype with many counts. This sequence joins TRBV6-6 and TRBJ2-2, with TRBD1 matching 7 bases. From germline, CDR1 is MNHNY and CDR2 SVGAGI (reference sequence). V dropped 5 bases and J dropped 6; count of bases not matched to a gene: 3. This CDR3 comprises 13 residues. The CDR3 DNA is TGTGCCAGCAGTCTCGGGACAGCCGGGGAGCTGTTTTTT. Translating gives CASSLGTAGELFF.

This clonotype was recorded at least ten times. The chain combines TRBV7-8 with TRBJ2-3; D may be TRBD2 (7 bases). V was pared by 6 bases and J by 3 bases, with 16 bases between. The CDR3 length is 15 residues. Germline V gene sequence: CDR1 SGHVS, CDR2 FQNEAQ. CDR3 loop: CASSGSRGGTDTQYF. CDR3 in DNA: TGTGCCAGCAGTGGGAGTAGGGGGGGTACAGATACGCAGTATTTT.

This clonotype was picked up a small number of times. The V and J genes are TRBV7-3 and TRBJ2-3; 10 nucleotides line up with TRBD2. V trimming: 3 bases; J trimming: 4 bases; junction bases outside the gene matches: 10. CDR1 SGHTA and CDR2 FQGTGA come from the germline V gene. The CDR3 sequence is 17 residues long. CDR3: CASSLGVAGGGADTQYF. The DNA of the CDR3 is TGTGCCAGCAGCTTGGGAGTAGCGGGAGGTGGGGCAGATACGCAGTATTTT.

In DNA form, the CDR3 reads TGTGCCAGCAGTTCCCCGACACAGGGGCTCCTCAATGGCTACACCTTC. Its protein product is CASSSPTQGLLNGYTF. The chain recombines TRBV7-2 with TRBJ1-2; 7 bases are shared with TRBD1. The CDR3 has 16 residues. CDR1 is SGHTA and CDR2 is FQGNSA in the germline V gene. The V gene end was trimmed by 6 bases and the J gene end by 6 bases; junction bases not matched to a gene: 16.

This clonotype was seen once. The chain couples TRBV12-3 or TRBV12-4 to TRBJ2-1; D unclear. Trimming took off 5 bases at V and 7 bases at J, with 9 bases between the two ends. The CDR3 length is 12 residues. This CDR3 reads CASSAQVNEQFF. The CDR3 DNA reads TGTGCCAGCAGTGCCCAAGTTAATGAGCAGTTCTTC.

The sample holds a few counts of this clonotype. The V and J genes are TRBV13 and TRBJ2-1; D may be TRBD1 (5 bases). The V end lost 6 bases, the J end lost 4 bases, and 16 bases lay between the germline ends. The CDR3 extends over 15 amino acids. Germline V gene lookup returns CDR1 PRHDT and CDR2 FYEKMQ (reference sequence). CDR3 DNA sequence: TGTGCCAGCAGTCACACAGGCGAATCATACAATGAGCAGTTCTTC. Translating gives CASSHTGESYNEQFF.

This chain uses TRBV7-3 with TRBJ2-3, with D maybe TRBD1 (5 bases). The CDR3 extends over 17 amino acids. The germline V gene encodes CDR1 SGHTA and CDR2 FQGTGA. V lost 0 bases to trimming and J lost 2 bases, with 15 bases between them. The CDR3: CASSLTGRSGVTDTQYF. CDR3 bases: TGTGCCAGCAGCTTAACGGGGCGCAGTGGCGTCACAGATACGCAGTATTTT. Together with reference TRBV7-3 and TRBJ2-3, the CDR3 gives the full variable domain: GAGVSQTPSNKVTEKGKYVELRCDPISGHTALYWYRQSLGQGPEFLIYFQGTGAADDSGLPNDRFFAVRPEGSVSTLKIQRTERGDSAVYLCASSLTGRSGVTDTQYFGPGTRLTVL.

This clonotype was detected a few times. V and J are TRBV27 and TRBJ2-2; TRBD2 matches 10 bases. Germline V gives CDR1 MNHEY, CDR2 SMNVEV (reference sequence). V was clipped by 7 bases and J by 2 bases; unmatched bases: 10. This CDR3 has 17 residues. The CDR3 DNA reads TGTGCCAGCACCACAGGACTAGCGGAGTTTAACACCGGGGAGCTGTTTTTT. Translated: CASTTGLAEFNTGELFF.

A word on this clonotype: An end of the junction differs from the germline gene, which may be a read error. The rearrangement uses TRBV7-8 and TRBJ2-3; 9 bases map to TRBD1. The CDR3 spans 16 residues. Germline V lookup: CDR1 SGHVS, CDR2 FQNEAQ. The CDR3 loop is CASSLARDRVQNTQYF. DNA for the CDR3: TGTGCCAGCAGCCTAGCGCGGGACAGGGTTCAAAATACGCAGTATTTT. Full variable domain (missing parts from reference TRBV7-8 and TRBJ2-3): GAGVSQSPRYKVAKRGQDVALRCDPISGHVSLFWYQQALGQGPEFLTYFQNEAQLDKSGLPSDRFFAERPEGSVSTLKIQRTQQEDSAVYLCASSLARDRVQNTQYFGPGTRLTVL.

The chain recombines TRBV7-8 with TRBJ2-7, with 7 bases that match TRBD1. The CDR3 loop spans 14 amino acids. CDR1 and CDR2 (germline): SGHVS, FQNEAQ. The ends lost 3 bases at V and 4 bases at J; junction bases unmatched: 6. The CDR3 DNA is TGTGCCAGCAGCTTCCGGGACAGAGATTACGAGCAGTACTTC. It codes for CASSFRDRDYEQYF.

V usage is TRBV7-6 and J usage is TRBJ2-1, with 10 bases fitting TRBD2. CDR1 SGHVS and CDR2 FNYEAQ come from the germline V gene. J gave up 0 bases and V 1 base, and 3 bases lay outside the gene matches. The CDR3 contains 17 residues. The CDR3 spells CASSLELAGVSYNEQFF. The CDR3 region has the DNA TGTGCCAGCAGCTTAGAGCTAGCGGGAGTCTCCTACAATGAGCAGTTCTTC.

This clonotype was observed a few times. The CDR3 sequence: CASSIRTGGNYGYTF. The CDR3 DNA reads as TGTGCCAGTAGTATACGGACAGGGGGCAACTATGGCTACACCTTC. The gene calls are TRBV19 and TRBJ1-2; 11 bases agree with TRBD1. V lost 2 bases, J lost 2 bases, and 1 base stayed unmatched. The germline gives CDR1 LNHDA, CDR2 SQIVND (reference sequence). CDR3 size: 15 residues. Combining the CDR3 with reference TRBV19 and TRBJ1-2 gives the whole variable domain DGGITQSPKYLFRKEGQNVTLSCEQNLNHDAMYWYRQDPGQGLRLIYYSQIVNDFQKGDIAEGYSVSREKKESFPLTVTSAQKNPTAFYLCASSIRTGGNYGYTFGSGTRLTVV.

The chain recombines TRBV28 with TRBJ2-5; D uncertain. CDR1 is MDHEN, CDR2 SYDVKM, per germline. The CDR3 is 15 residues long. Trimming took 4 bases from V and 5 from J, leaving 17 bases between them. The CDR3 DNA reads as TGTGCCAGCAGTTCACTACGCGTTCGGGCGGAGACCCAGTACTTC. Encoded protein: CASSSLRVRAETQYF.

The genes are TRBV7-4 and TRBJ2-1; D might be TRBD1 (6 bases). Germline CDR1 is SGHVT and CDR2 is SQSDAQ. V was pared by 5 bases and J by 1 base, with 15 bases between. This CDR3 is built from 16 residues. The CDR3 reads CASSLGLDSSYNEQFF. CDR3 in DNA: TGTGCCAGCAGCCTAGGGTTGGACAGTTCCTACAATGAGCAGTTCTTC.

CDR3 region: CASSYAPRAQETQYF. CDR3 sequence (DNA): TGTGCCAGCAGCTACGCTCCGCGGGCCCAAGAGACCCAGTACTTC. The genes are TRBV7-6 and TRBJ2-5; the D gene is possibly TRBD2 (5 bases). This CDR3 is built from 15 residues. The germline V gene has CDR1 SGHVS and CDR2 FNYEAQ. Deletions cut 4 bases from V and 1 base from J, with 13 bases between.

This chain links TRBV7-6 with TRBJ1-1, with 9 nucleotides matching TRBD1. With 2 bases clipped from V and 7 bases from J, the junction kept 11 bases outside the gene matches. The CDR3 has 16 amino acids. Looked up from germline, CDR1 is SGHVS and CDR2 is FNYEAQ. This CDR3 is CASSLSKDRGAYEAFF. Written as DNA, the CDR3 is TGTGCCAGCAGCTTAAGTAAGGACAGGGGCGCTTATGAAGCTTTCTTT.

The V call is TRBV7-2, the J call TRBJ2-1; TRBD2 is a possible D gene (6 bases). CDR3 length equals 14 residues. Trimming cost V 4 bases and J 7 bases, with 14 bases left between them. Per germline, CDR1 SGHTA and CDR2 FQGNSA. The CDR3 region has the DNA TGTGCCAGCAGCTCCTTTCCGGGGGTAAATGAGCAGTTCTTC. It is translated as CASSSFPGVNEQFF. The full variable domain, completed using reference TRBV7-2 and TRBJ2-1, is GAGVSQSPSNKVTEKGKDVELRCDPISGHTALYWYRQSLGQGLEFLIYFQGNSAPDKSGLPSDRFSAERTGGSVSTLTIQRTQQEDSAVYLCASSSFPGVNEQFFGPGTRLTVL.

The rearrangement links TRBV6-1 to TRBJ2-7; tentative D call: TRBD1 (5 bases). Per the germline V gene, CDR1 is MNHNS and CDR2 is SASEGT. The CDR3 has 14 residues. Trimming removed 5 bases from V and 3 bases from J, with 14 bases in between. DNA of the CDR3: TGTGCCAGCAGTCCGGCGGCAGGGTACTACGAGCAGTACTTC. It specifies CASSPAAGYYEQYF.

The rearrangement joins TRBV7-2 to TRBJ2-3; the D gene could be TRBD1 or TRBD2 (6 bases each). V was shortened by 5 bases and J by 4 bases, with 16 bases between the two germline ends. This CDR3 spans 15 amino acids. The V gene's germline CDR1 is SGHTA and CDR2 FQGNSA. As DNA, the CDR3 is TGTGCCAGCAGCGCACCAGGGGCGGGGCCAGATACGCAGTATTTT. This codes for CASSAPGAGPDTQYF.

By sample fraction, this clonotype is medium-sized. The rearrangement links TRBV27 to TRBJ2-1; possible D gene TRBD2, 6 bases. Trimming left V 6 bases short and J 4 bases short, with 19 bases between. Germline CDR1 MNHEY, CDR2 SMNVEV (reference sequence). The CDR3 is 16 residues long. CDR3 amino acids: CASRIGLASGYNEQFF. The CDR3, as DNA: TGTGCCAGCAGGATAGGTCTAGCGAGCGGTTACAATGAGCAGTTCTTC.

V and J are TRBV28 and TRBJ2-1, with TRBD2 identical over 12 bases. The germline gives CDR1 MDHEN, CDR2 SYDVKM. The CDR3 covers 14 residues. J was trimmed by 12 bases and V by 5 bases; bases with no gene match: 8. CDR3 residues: CASSPFLAGGGQFF. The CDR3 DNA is TGTGCCAGCAGTCCTTTTCTAGCGGGGGGGGGGCAGTTCTTC.

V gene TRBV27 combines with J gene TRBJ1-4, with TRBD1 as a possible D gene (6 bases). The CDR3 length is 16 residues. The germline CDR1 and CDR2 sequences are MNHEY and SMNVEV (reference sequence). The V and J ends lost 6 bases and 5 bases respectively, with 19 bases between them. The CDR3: CASSRWATGLNEKLFF. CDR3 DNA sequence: TGTGCCAGCAGCCGGTGGGCGACAGGCCTCAATGAAAAACTGTTTTTT.

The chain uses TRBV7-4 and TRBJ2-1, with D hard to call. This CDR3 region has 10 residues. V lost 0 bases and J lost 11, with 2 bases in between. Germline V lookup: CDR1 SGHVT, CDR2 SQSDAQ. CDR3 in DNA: TGTGCCAGCAGCTTAGCGAAGCAGTTCTTC. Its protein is CASSLAKQFF.

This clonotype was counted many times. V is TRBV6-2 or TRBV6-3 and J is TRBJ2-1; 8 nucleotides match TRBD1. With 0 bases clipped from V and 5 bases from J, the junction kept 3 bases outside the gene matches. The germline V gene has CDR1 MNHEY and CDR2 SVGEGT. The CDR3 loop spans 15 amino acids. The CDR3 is CASSYSRDRNNEQFF. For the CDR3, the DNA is TGTGCCAGCAGTTACTCTAGGGACAGGAACAATGAGCAGTTCTTC.

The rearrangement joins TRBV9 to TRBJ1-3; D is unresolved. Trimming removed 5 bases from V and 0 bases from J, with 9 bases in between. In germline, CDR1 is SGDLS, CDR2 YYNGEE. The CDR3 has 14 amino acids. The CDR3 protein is CASRGGVSGNTIYF. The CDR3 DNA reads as TGTGCCAGCAGAGGAGGAGTCTCTGGAAACACCATATATTTT.

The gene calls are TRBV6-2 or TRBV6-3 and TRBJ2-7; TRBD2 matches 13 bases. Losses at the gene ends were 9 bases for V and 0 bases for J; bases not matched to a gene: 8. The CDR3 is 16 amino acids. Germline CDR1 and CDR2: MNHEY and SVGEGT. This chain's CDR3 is CASLGLAGVSSYEQYF. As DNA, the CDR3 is TGTGCCAGTCTCGGACTAGCGGGGGTCAGCTCCTACGAGCAGTACTTC.

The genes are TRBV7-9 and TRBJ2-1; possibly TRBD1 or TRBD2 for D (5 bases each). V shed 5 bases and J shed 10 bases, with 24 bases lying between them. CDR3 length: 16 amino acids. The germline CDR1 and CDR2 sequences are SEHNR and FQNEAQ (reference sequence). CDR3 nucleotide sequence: TGTGCCAGCAGCCTCTTGGTCGGGGACCCCCGGGGCGAGCAGTTCTTC. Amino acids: CASSLLVGDPRGEQFF. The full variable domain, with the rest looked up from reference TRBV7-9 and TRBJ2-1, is DTGVSQNPRHKITKRGQNVTFRCDPISEHNRLYWYRQTLGQGPEFLTYFQNEAQLEKSRLLSDRFSAERPKGSFSTLEIQRTEQGDSAMYLCASSLLVGDPRGEQFFGPGTRLTVL.